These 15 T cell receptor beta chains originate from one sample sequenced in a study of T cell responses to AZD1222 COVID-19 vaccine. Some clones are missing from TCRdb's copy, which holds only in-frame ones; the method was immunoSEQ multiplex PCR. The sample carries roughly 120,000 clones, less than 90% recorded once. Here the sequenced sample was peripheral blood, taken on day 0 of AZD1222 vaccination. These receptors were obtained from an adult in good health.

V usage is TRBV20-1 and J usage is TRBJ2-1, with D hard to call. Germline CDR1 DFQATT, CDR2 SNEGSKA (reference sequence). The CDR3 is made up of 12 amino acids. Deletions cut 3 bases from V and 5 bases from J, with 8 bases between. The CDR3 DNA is TGCAGTGCTAGTAACGGAAACAATGAGCAGTTCTTC. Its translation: CSASNGNNEQFF.

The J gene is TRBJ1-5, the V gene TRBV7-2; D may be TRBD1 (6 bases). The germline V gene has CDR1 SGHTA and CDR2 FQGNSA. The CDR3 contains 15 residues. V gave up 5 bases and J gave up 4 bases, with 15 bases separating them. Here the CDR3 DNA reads TGTGCCAGCAGCCTACAAGAAGGGACAAATCAGCCCCAGCATTTT. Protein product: CASSLQEGTNQPQHF.

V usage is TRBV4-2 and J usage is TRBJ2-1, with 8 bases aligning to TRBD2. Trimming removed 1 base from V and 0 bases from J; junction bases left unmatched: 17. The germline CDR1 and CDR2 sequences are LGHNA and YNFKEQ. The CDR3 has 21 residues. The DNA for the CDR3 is TGTGCCAGCAGCCAAGCTTCAGGACGACGGGGGGGAGAGAACTCCTACAATGAGCAGTTCTTC. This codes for CASSQASGRRGGENSYNEQFF.

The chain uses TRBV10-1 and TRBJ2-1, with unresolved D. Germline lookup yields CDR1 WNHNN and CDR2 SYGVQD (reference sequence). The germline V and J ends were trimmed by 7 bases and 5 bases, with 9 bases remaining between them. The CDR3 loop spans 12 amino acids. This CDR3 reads CASNFKNNEQFF. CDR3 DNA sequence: TGCGCCAGCAATTTTAAGAACAATGAGCAGTTCTTC.

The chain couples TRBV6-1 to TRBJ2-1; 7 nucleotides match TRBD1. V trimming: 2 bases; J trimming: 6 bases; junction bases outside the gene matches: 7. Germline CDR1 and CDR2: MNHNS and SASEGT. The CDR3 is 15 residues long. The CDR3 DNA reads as TGTGCCAGCAGTGAAACAGAGACAGGGTTCAATGAGCAGTTCTTC. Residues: CASSETETGFNEQFF.

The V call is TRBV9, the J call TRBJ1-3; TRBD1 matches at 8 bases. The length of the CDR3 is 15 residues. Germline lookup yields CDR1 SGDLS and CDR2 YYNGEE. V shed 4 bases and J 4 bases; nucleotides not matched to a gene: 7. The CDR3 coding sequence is TGTGCCAGCAGCAAGGGACAGGTGCTCGGAAACACCATATATTTT. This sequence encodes CASSKGQVLGNTIYF.

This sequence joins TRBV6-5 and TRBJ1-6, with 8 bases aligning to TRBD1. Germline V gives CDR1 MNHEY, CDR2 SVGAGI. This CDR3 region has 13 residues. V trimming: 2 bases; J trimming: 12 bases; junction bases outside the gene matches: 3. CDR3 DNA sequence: TGTGCCAGCAGTTACGACAGGGGAGGACCCCTCCACTTT. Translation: CASSYDRGGPLHF.

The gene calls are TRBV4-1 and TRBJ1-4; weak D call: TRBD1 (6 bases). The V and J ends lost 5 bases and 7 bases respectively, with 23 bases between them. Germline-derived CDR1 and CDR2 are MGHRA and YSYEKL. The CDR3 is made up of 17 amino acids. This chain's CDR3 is CASSYAQHRVQGEKLFF. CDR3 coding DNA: TGCGCCAGCAGCTATGCACAACACAGGGTACAGGGTGAAAAACTGTTTTTT.

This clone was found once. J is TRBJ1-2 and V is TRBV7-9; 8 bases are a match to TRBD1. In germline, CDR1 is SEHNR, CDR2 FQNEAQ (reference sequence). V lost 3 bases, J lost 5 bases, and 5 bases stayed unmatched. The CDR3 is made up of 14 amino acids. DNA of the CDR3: TGTGCCAGCAGCTTTGGTGGACAGGGTTATGGCTACACCTTC. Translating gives CASSFGGQGYGYTF.

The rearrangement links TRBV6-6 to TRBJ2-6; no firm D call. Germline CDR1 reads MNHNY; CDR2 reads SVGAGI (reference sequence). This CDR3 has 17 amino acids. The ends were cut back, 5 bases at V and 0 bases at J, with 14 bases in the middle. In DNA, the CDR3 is TGTGCCAGCAGTCCCTACCTTTTCAGCTCTGGGGCCAACGTCCTGACTTTC. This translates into CASSPYLFSSGANVLTF.

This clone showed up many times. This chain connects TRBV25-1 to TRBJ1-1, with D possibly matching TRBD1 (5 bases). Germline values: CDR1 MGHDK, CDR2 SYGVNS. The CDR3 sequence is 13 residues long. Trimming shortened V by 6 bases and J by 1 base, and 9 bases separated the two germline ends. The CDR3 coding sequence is TGTGCCAGCAGACAGGCTGGGAACACTGAAGCTTTCTTT. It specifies CASRQAGNTEAFF.

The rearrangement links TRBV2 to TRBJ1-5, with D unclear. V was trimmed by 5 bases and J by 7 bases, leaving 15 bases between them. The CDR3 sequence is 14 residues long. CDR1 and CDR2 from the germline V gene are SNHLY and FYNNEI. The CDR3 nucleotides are TGTGCCAGCAGTTTAGAGGGAGGATGGCAGCCCCAGCATTTT. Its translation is CASSLEGGWQPQHF.

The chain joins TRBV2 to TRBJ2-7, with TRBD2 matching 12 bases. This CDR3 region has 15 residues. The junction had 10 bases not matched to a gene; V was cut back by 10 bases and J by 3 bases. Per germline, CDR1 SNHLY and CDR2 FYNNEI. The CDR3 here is CATRLAGAQIYEQYF. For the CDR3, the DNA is TGTGCCACAAGACTAGCGGGAGCTCAGATCTACGAGCAGTACTTC.

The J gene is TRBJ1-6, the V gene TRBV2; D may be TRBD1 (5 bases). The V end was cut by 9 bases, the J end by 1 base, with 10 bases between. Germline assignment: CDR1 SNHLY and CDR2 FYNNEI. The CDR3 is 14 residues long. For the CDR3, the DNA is TGTGCCAGAGGGGTGTCATCCTATAATTCACCCCTCCACTTT. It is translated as CARGVSSYNSPLHF.

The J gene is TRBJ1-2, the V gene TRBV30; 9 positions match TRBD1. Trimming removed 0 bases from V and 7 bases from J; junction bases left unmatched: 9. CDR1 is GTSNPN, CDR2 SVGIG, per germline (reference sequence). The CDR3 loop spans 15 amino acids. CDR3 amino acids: CAWSVPLGTGIGYTF. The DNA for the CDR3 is TGTGCCTGGAGTGTACCGTTAGGGACAGGGATTGGCTACACCTTC.